Below are 26 T cell receptor beta chains sequenced from a single sample in a study of Graves' ophthalmopathy and Graves' hyperthyroidism. Amplification of TCR beta CDR3 regions used RNA transcripts. HTBI primers were used in a first-round RT-PCR, which preceded a second-round multiplex PCR. TCRdb redid the calling of the multiplex PCR reads with MiXCR, one entry per CDR3 protein. The data show a few hundred thousand distinct CDR3 sequences, approximately 21% seen once. Input material: peripheral blood. The source of these receptors is a woman aged 18-30 years with stable Graves' hyperthyroidism.

This clonotype was detected ten times or more. Being one base from a much bigger clone, this may be a read error. CDR3 in DNA: TGTGTCAGCAGTCAAAGCGGGTTCTCTGAAGCTTTCTTT. The encoded protein is CVSSQSGFSEAFF. The gene calls are TRBV12-3 or TRBV12-4 and TRBJ1-1; D unresolved. This CDR3 has 13 residues.

This clonotype occurred many times. The CDR3 reads CASSLGGGGFQETQYF. The CDR3 coding sequence is TGTGCCAGCAGTCTAGGGGGTGGGGGTTTTCAAGAGACCCAGTACTTC. The J gene is TRBJ2-5, the V gene TRBV12-3 or TRBV12-4; D is possibly TRBD1 (6 bases). V was clipped by 5 bases and J by 2 bases, with 18 bases between them. The CDR3 runs to 16 residues.

This clonotype was detected a few times. V gene TRBV18 combines with J gene TRBJ1-2; D not resolved. V was pared by 3 bases and J by 4 bases, with 12 bases between. The germline V gene encodes CDR1 KGHSH and CDR2 LQKENI. The CDR3 sequence is 14 residues long. The CDR3 nucleotides read TGTGCCAGCTCACCGCCCAGCGAACCCTATGGCTACACCTTC. Translating gives CASSPPSEPYGYTF.

The table lists this clonotype with many counts. J is TRBJ2-7 and V is TRBV20-1; 7 bases fit TRBD1. The length of the CDR3 is 14 residues. Germline trimming cut 1 base from V and 0 bases from J; bases unmatched to any gene: 3. Germline loops: CDR1 DFQATT, CDR2 SNEGSKA (reference sequence). The CDR3 coding sequence is TGCAGTGCTAGAGGCAGGGGGTTCTCCTACGAGCAGTACTTC. Protein product: CSARGRGFSYEQYF.

The rearrangement links TRBV3-1 to TRBJ1-3; D remains ambiguous. The CDR3 covers 15 residues. Between the trimmed V and J ends, which lost 1 base and 3 bases, there was a span of 10 bases. Germline V lookup: CDR1 LGHDT, CDR2 YNNKEL (reference sequence). CDR3 region: CASSQVQIIGNTIYF. CDR3 DNA: TGTGCCAGCAGCCAAGTACAAATTATTGGAAACACCATATATTTT.

This clonotype came up many times. This chain links TRBV2 with TRBJ2-7, with D possibly being TRBD1 or TRBD2 (5 bases each). Germline CDR1 SNHLY, CDR2 FYNNEI. CDR3 length: 15 residues. Trimming shortened V by 0 bases and J by 6 bases, and 15 bases separated the two germline ends. CDR3: CASSEAYRWGSEQYF. The CDR3 DNA is TGTGCCAGCAGTGAAGCCTACAGATGGGGGTCCGAGCAGTACTTC.

Ten or more counts support this clonotype. The DNA for the CDR3 is TGCAGTGCTAGTTTTCCAGCGGGAGTATCCTACGAGCAGTACTTC. Translated, it gives CSASFPAGVSYEQYF. The genes are TRBV20-1 and TRBJ2-7, with TRBD2 matching over 8 bases. V dropped 3 bases and J dropped 1; count of bases not matched to a gene: 8. CDR3 length equals 15 residues. Germline lookup yields CDR1 DFQATT and CDR2 SNEGSKA (reference sequence).

Ten or more counts support this clonotype. V usage is TRBV30 and J usage is TRBJ1-1; D call uncertain. Germline CDR1 reads GTSNPN; CDR2 reads SVGIG (reference sequence). The CDR3 runs to 11 residues. V was trimmed by 0 bases and J by 11 bases, leaving 10 bases between them. CDR3: CAWSVLERAFF. The CDR3 DNA follows: TGTGCCTGGAGTGTACTAGAACGGGCTTTCTTT.

Only a few counts were recorded for this clonotype. V usage is TRBV2 and J usage is TRBJ2-7, with 8 bases that match TRBD2. Trimming cost V 11 bases and J 3 bases; bases outside gene matches: 9. This CDR3 spans 13 amino acids. CDR1 SNHLY and CDR2 FYNNEI come from the germline V gene. CDR3 coding DNA: TGTGCCGGGGGAAAGCGGGAGCTCTACGAGCAGTACTTC. It yields the protein CAGGKRELYEQYF.

The table lists this clonotype with many counts. The V gene is TRBV15, the J gene TRBJ2-7; 11 nucleotides line up with TRBD2. This CDR3 contains 15 residues. The V gene's germline CDR1 is LNHNV and CDR2 YYDKDF (reference sequence). The V segment lost 5 bases and the J segment 4 bases; nucleotides outside the gene matches: 7. The CDR3, as DNA: TGTGCCACCAGCCCTAGCGGGAGGCTAGGGTACGAGCAGTACTTC. Its translation: CATSPSGRLGYEQYF.

The chain carries TRBV30 and TRBJ1-1, with a weak D call TRBD1 (5 bases). The CDR3 loop spans 15 amino acids. Germline V CDR1 and CDR2: GTSNPN, SVGIG (reference sequence). The V and J ends lost 0 bases and 6 bases respectively, with 17 bases between them. In DNA form, the CDR3 reads TGTGCCTGGAGTGTACATGGGGGAACTAAGGCTGAAGCTTTCTTT. Protein product: CAWSVHGGTKAEAFF.

The V and J genes are TRBV6-2 or TRBV6-3 and TRBJ2-7; 7 nucleotides align to TRBD2. CDR3 length: 14 amino acids. Germline CDR1 MNHEY, CDR2 SVGEGT. V shed 8 bases, J shed 3 bases, and the junction held 10 bases outside the gene matches. The CDR3 DNA follows: TGTGCCAGCTGCCTGCCAGCGGGAAGCTACGAGCAGTACTTC. Translation: CASCLPAGSYEQYF.

CDR3 residues: CASSLQVSYNEQFF. DNA of the CDR3: TGCGCCAGCAGCTTACAGGTATCCTACAATGAGCAGTTCTTC. The rearrangement uses TRBV5-1 and TRBJ2-1, with TRBD1 as a possible D gene (5 bases). The germline CDR1 and CDR2 sequences are SGHRS and YFSETQ. Trimming shortened V by 2 bases and J by 1 base, and 7 bases separated the two germline ends. This CDR3 spans 14 amino acids.

CDR3 region: CASSPRTGGRGYGYTF. As DNA, the CDR3 is TGTGCCAGCAGCCCCAGGACAGGGGGCAGGGGCTATGGCTACACCTTC. The genes are TRBV7-6 and TRBJ1-2, with TRBD1 matching 11 bases. Trimming took 5 bases from V and 4 from J; bases not matched to a gene: 9. Per germline, CDR1 SGHVS and CDR2 FNYEAQ. This CDR3 has 16 residues.

This clonotype came up many times. This chain connects TRBV20-1 to TRBJ2-7; 7 bases fit TRBD1. The CDR3 is 14 residues long. J gave up 7 bases and V 0 bases, and 9 bases lay outside the gene matches. CDR1 and CDR2 from the germline V gene are DFQATT and SNEGSKA (reference sequence). The CDR3 DNA reads TGCAGTGCTAGAGAGGCAGGGGGTGGTTGGGAGCAGTACTTC. This gives the protein CSAREAGGGWEQYF.

This clonotype occurred many times. The chain employs TRBV30 and TRBJ1-1; D ambiguous. This CDR3 is 15 amino acids long. The V gene's germline CDR1 is GTSNPN and CDR2 SVGIG (reference sequence). V was trimmed by 4 bases and J by 6 bases, leaving 21 bases between them. CDR3 bases: TGTGCCTGGAATCCCCCCCCGTCAACTTGGGCTGAAGCTTTCTTT. Translating it yields CAWNPPPSTWAEAFF.

This clonotype has at least ten counts. The genes are TRBV20-1 and TRBJ1-1, with D possibly matching TRBD1 (6 bases). Germline CDR1 DFQATT, CDR2 SNEGSKA (reference sequence). The CDR3 has 13 residues. Trimming removed 4 bases at V and 4 bases at J, with 13 bases between. CDR3 sequence (DNA): TGCAGTGCTAATCCAGGGGTTGGCACTGAAGCTTTCTTT. It specifies CSANPGVGTEAFF.

Ten or more counts support this clonotype. The rearrangement joins TRBV28 to TRBJ1-1; D remains unclear. V was clipped by 5 bases and J by 0 bases, with 7 bases between them. CDR3 length equals 13 residues. Germline CDR1 is MDHEN and CDR2 is SYDVKM. In DNA, the CDR3 is TGTGCCAGCAGTCACCCAATGAACACTGAAGCTTTCTTT. It translates to CASSHPMNTEAFF.

This clonotype was seen a handful of times. The CDR3 here is CASSLGQKGNEQYF. As DNA, the CDR3 is TGTGCCAGCAGTTTAGGACAGAAGGGGAACGAGCAGTACTTC. The V gene is TRBV12-3 or TRBV12-4, the J gene TRBJ2-7; D possibly corresponds to TRBD1 (5 bases). The CDR3 is made up of 14 amino acids. Trimming removed 1 base from V and 5 bases from J, with 12 bases in between.

This clonotype showed up many times. V and J are TRBV28 and TRBJ1-1; 8 bases are a match to TRBD1. The J segment lost 3 bases and the V segment lost 4 bases, leaving 10 bases of the junction unmatched. This CDR3 region has 16 residues. The germline gives CDR1 MDHEN, CDR2 SYDVKM. CDR3: CASSSGQGQGDTEAFF. The CDR3 DNA is TGTGCCAGCAGTTCCGGACAGGGTCAAGGGGACACTGAAGCTTTCTTT. Supplemented by reference TRBV28 and TRBJ1-1, the full variable domain reads DVKVTQSSRYLVKRTGEKVFLECVQDMDHENMFWYRQDPGLGLRLIYFSYDVKMKEKGDIPEGYSVSREKKERFSLILESASTNQTSMYLCASSSGQGQGDTEAFFGQGTRLTVV.

This clonotype was observed many times. The gene calls are TRBV20-1 and TRBJ2-5; D might be TRBD2 (6 bases). Trimming stripped 1 base from V and 4 bases from J, with 10 bases between. Looked up from germline, CDR1 is DFQATT and CDR2 is SNEGSKA (reference sequence). CDR3 size: 13 residues. The CDR3 loop is CSARAGSGETQYF. CDR3 sequence (DNA): TGCAGTGCTAGAGCCGGGAGCGGAGAGACCCAGTACTTC.

This chain links TRBV5-5 with TRBJ1-1; D not certain. The germline gives CDR1 SGHKS, CDR2 YYEKEE (reference sequence). V was pared by 3 bases and J by 0 bases, with 15 bases between. The CDR3 covers 16 residues. CDR3 sequence (DNA): TGTGCCAGCAGCTCAGTTTTGAGCACCATGAACACTGAAGCTTTCTTT. Translation: CASSSVLSTMNTEAFF.

Many counts were recorded for this clonotype. V is TRBV12-3 or TRBV12-4 and J is TRBJ1-6; TRBD1 matches at 8 bases. V shed 5 bases and J 10 bases; nucleotides not matched to a gene: 10. CDR3 size: 15 residues. CDR3 amino acids: CASSAMTGAGSPLHF. The CDR3 DNA is TGTGCCAGCAGTGCGATGACAGGGGCCGGATCACCCCTCCACTTT.

This clonotype has just a few counts. V and J are TRBV14 and TRBJ1-1; D possibly corresponds to TRBD1 (6 bases). The CDR3 covers 15 residues. V gave up 2 bases and J gave up 0 bases, with 10 bases separating them. Germline CDR1 SGHDN, CDR2 FVKESK. CDR3 sequence (DNA): TGTGCCAGCAGCCAACGGGGGCCAGTGAACACTGAAGCTTTCTTT. Translated, it gives CASSQRGPVNTEAFF. The full variable domain, with the rest looked up from reference TRBV14 and TRBJ1-1, is EAGVTQFPSHSVIEKGQTVTLRCDPISGHDNLYWYRRVMGKEIKFLLHFVKESKQDESGMPNNRFLAERTGGTYSTLKVQPAELEDSGVYFCASSQRGPVNTEAFFGQGTRLTVV.

Details on this clonotype: At one end, the junction sequence differs from germline, possibly due to a read error. The V call is TRBV7-3, the J call TRBJ2-5, with D perhaps matching TRBD1 (6 bases). Germline V gene sequence: CDR1 SGHTA, CDR2 FQGTGA. The CDR3 extends over 13 amino acids. CDR3 region: CARSPGAQETQYF. CDR3 bases: TGTGCCCGCAGCCCAGGGGCCCAAGAGACCCAATACTTC.

This clonotype has a count of ten or more. V and J are TRBV6-5 and TRBJ1-2; maybe TRBD1 (6 bases). The CDR3 runs to 16 residues. V dropped 2 bases and J dropped 3 bases, with 16 bases sitting between them. CDR1 and CDR2 from the germline V gene are MNHEY and SVGAGI. This CDR3 reads CASSYLVDRGDYGYTF. The CDR3 DNA follows: TGTGCCAGCAGTTACCTCGTGGACAGAGGAGACTATGGCTACACCTTC.